These 17 T cell receptor beta chains came from one sample sequenced in a study of blood T cell repertoires in COVID-19. Data came from immunoSEQ multiplex PCR; TCRdb stores just in-frame clones and leaves some out. The sample shows approximately 180,000 clones, 80% to 90% of them seen only once. The sequenced sample was peripheral blood. The receptors shown here come from a woman aged 45-65 years with acute or convalescent COVID-19.

The chain uses TRBV28 and TRBJ2-3; D is possibly TRBD2 (5 bases). CDR3 length: 11 amino acids. The V end lost 4 bases, the J end lost 6 bases, and 5 bases lay between the germline ends. Per the germline V gene, CDR1 is MDHEN and CDR2 is SYDVKM. The DNA for the CDR3 is TGTGCCAGCAGTTCGGGGGATACGCAGTATTTT. This codes for CASSSGDTQYF.

The V gene is TRBV10-3, the J gene TRBJ2-2; tentative D call: TRBD1 (6 bases). Trimming left V 4 bases short and J 3 bases short, with 15 bases between. The CDR3 consists of 16 residues. CDR1 is ENHRY, CDR2 SYGVKD, per germline. The CDR3 coding sequence is TGTGCCATCAGTGGAGGAAGTCAGGGGCACACCGGGGAGCTGTTTTTT. It is translated as CAISGGSQGHTGELFF.

The V gene is TRBV30, the J gene TRBJ2-5, with a possible D match to TRBD2 (5 bases). Trimming took 0 bases from V and 7 from J, leaving 15 bases between them. In germline, CDR1 is GTSNPN, CDR2 SVGIG (reference sequence). The length of the CDR3 is 14 residues. The CDR3 loop is CAWSVGLSGGTQYF. CDR3 nucleotides: TGTGCCTGGAGTGTAGGCCTATCCGGAGGGACCCAGTACTTC.

The gene calls are TRBV27 and TRBJ2-7, with D unresolved. The CDR3 has 11 residues. With 7 bases removed from V and 8 bases from J, the gap between germline ends came to 12 bases. Germline V gene data show CDR1 as MNHEY and CDR2 as SMNVEV (reference sequence). Written as DNA, the CDR3 is TGTGCCAGCACCAACAAAGATAAGCAGTACTTC. The encoded protein is CASTNKDKQYF.

This sequence joins TRBV24-1 and TRBJ2-7, with 11 bases matching TRBD2. This CDR3 is built from 16 residues. The V segment lost 9 bases and the J segment 2 bases; nucleotides outside the gene matches: 11. CDR1 and CDR2 (germline): KGHDR, SFDVKD. This chain's CDR3 is CATGGAGTSGTYEQYF. CDR3 bases: TGTGCCACCGGGGGGGCCGGGACTAGCGGCACCTACGAGCAGTACTTC.

The CDR3 loop is CASSQDRGPLPSGYTF. The DNA for the CDR3 is TGTGCCAGCAGCCAAGACAGGGGCCCCCTCCCCAGCGGCTACACCTTC. The V gene is TRBV7-8, the J gene TRBJ1-2; 8 nucleotides line up with TRBD1. CDR1 and CDR2 from the germline V gene are SGHVS and FQNEAQ. This CDR3 region has 16 residues. V gave up 5 bases and J gave up 8 bases; unmatched junction bases: 16. Together with reference TRBV7-8 and TRBJ1-2, the CDR3 gives the full variable domain: GAGVSQSPRYKVAKRGQDVALRCDPISGHVSLFWYQQALGQGPEFLTYFQNEAQLDKSGLPSDRFFAERPEGSVSTLKIQRTQQEDSAVYLCASSQDRGPLPSGYTFGSGTRLTVV.

The chain uses TRBV6-5 and TRBJ2-1; TRBD1 matches 9 bases. The germline V gene encodes CDR1 MNHEY and CDR2 SVGAGI. V lost 5 bases to trimming and J lost 12 bases; unmatched junction nucleotides: 14. This CDR3 has 15 residues. The CDR3 sequence is CASSQSPGQGVGQFF. The CDR3 nucleotides read TGTGCCAGCAGTCAATCTCCGGGACAGGGAGTGGGGCAGTTCTTC.

V usage is TRBV5-6 and J usage is TRBJ2-5; 8 bases map to TRBD2. This CDR3 is 15 amino acids long. CDR1 SGHDT and CDR2 YYEEEE come from the germline V gene. The junction had 8 bases not matched to a gene; V was cut back by 2 bases and J by 5 bases. For the CDR3, the DNA is TGTGCCAGCAGCTTTCGCGCGGCGGGGGGTGAGACCCAGTACTTC. Residues: CASSFRAAGGETQYF.

This clone came up once. In DNA form, the CDR3 reads TGTGCCAGCAGCCCGGGACAGGGGGCAGGAACTAATGAAAAACTGTTTTTT. Translating gives CASSPGQGAGTNEKLFF. The V call is TRBV7-9, the J call TRBJ1-4; 12 nucleotides match TRBD1. This CDR3 is built from 17 residues. Looked up from germline, CDR1 is SEHNR and CDR2 is FQNEAQ (reference sequence). V was pared by 5 bases and J by 1 base, with 5 bases of the junction left unmatched.

CDR3 DNA sequence: TGTGCCAGCTCACTGGGACAGGGCTCGGGAAACACCATATATTTT. Its translation: CASSLGQGSGNTIYF. The chain has TRBV18 and TRBJ1-3; 9 bases map to TRBD1. This CDR3 spans 15 amino acids. In germline, CDR1 is KGHSH, CDR2 LQKENI. J was trimmed by 4 bases and V by 4 bases; bases with no gene match: 5.

The chain combines TRBV18 with TRBJ1-5; no clear D. There are 14 residues in the CDR3. Looked up from germline, CDR1 is KGHSH and CDR2 is LQKENI. V lost 6 bases, J lost 1 base, and 10 bases lay in between. This CDR3 reads CASSLIVSNQPQHF. The CDR3 nucleotides are TGTGCCAGCTCTTTAATCGTGAGCAATCAGCCCCAGCATTTT.

The chain couples TRBV27 to TRBJ2-5, with D unresolved. Trimming removed 6 bases from V and 4 bases from J, with 9 bases in between. CDR1 and CDR2 (germline): MNHEY, SMNVEV (reference sequence). The CDR3 totals 12 residues. In DNA, the CDR3 is TGTGCCAGCAGAGACATAGGAGAGACCCAGTACTTC. It codes for CASRDIGETQYF.

This clone has only one observation. This chain links TRBV6-5 with TRBJ1-2; possible D gene TRBD1, 6 bases. CDR1 is MNHEY, CDR2 SVGAGI, per germline. This CDR3 region has 12 residues. Trimming stripped 6 bases from V and 5 bases from J, with 10 bases between. The CDR3 sequence is CASRGGLYGYTF. The DNA of the CDR3 is TGTGCCAGCAGAGGGGGACTATATGGCTACACCTTC.

In regard to this clone: The sample holds other DNA sequences that translate to the same CDR3. This chain joins TRBV27 and TRBJ2-7, with D possibly TRBD2 on 6 matching bases. V lost 2 bases, J lost 0 bases, and 8 bases lay in between. This CDR3 spans 14 amino acids. The V gene's germline CDR1 is MNHEY and CDR2 SMNVEV (reference sequence). The CDR3 spells CASSLVGSSYEQYF. DNA of the CDR3: TGTGCCAGCAGTTTAGTCGGGAGCTCCTACGAGCAGTACTTC.

J is TRBJ2-7 and V is TRBV18; TRBD1 aligns across 8 bases. Trimming at V came to 0 bases and at J to 3 bases, leaving 4 bases not matched to a gene. Germline CDR1 KGHSH, CDR2 LQKENI. This CDR3 is built from 15 residues. CDR3 region: CASSPPGQGFYEQYF. CDR3 nucleotides: TGTGCCAGCTCACCACCCGGACAGGGCTTCTACGAGCAGTACTTC.

The genes are TRBV5-1 and TRBJ1-2; TRBD1 aligns across 10 bases. The CDR3 extends over 15 amino acids. Germline trimming cut 4 bases from V and 7 bases from J; bases unmatched to any gene: 10. Germline V gene lookup returns CDR1 SGHRS and CDR2 YFSETQ. The CDR3 spells CASSRIRDRGAGYTF. The CDR3 DNA is TGCGCCAGCAGCCGAATCCGGGACAGGGGCGCTGGCTACACCTTC. Full variable domain (outside the CDR3, taken from reference TRBV5-1 and TRBJ1-2): KAGVTQTPRYLIKTRGQQVTLSCSPISGHRSVSWYQQTPGQGLQFLFEYFSETQRNKGNFPGRFSGRQFSNSRSEMNVSTLELGDSALYLCASSRIRDRGAGYTFGSGTRLTVV.

The chain employs TRBV7-9 and TRBJ2-5; unclear D gene. Germline V lookup: CDR1 SEHNR, CDR2 FQNEAQ (reference sequence). The V end lost 5 bases, the J end lost 0 bases, and 13 bases lay between the germline ends. This CDR3 has 15 residues. CDR3 sequence reads: CASSQRLGYQETQYF. DNA of the CDR3: TGTGCCAGCAGCCAGCGCCTTGGTTACCAAGAGACCCAGTACTTC.